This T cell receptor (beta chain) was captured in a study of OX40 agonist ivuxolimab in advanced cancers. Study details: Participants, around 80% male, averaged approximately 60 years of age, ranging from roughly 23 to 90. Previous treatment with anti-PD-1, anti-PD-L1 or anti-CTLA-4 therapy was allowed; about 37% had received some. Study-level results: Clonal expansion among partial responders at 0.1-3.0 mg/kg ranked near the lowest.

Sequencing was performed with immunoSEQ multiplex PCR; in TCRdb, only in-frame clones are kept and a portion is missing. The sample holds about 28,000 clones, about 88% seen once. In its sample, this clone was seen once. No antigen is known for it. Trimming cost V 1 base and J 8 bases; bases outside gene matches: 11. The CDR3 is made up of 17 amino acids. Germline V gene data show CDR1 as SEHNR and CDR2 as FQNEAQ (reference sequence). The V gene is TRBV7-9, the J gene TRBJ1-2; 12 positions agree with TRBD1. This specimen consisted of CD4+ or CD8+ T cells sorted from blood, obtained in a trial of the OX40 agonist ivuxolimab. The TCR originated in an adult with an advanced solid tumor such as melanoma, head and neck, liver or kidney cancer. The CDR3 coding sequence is TGTGCCAGCAGCTTAGGAGCCCCCGGGACAGGGGGCTTCGGCTACACCTTC. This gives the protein CASSLGAPGTGGFGYTF.